Below are 15 T cell receptor beta chains sequenced from a single sample in a study of shared clonotypes between healthy human individuals. Assay: immunoSEQ multiplex PCR; the TCRdb copy retains only in-frame clones and omits some. The sample consists of fewer than 2.5 million clones, more than 85% of them appearing once. Sequences were obtained from naive CD4+ T cells from PBMCs. Subset: CD45RA+ positively selected. The source of these receptors is a man aged 18 to 29 in good health. Some clones in this sample may be carry-over from other donors' samples.

The chain recombines TRBV11-1 with TRBJ1-5, with unresolved D. This CDR3 is 10 amino acids long. CDR1 and CDR2 (germline): SGHAT, FQDESV (reference sequence). V lost 8 bases to trimming and J lost 9 bases, with 8 bases between them. The CDR3, as DNA: TGTGCCAGCCCCTGTCGGCCCCAGCATTTT. Its translation: CASPCRPQHF. Looking up the rest from reference TRBV11-1 and TRBJ1-5 gives the full variable domain: EAEVAQSPRYKITEKSQAVAFWCDPISGHATLYWYRQILGQGPELLVQFQDESVVDDSQLPKDRFSAERLKGVDSTLKIQPAELGDSAMYLCASPCRPQHFGDGTRLSIL.

The chain links TRBV6-6 to TRBJ2-1; a possible D gene is TRBD2 (6 bases). There are 14 residues in the CDR3. Germline CDR1 MNHNY, CDR2 SVGAGI (reference sequence). V was clipped by 0 bases and J by 10 bases, with 13 bases between them. CDR3 nucleotide sequence: TGTGCCAGCAGTTACTCCCTAGCGCTATCAGAGCAGTTCTTC. It yields the protein CASSYSLALSEQFF.

The chain recombines TRBV18 with TRBJ2-5; D is ambiguous. CDR3 length: 14 residues. Per germline, CDR1 KGHSH and CDR2 LQKENI. The V and J ends lost 4 bases and 3 bases respectively, with 12 bases between them. This chain's CDR3 is CASSQARSKETQYF. The CDR3 DNA follows: TGTGCCAGCTCACAGGCGCGCAGTAAAGAGACCCAGTACTTC.

This sequence joins TRBV7-2 and TRBJ2-3; possibly TRBD1 for D (6 bases). This CDR3 has 16 amino acids. Trimming removed 3 bases at V and 4 bases at J, with 17 bases between. The germline CDR1 and CDR2 sequences are SGHTA and FQGNSA. This CDR3 is CASSFPGARWADTQYF. In DNA, the CDR3 is TGTGCCAGCAGCTTCCCAGGGGCGCGGTGGGCAGATACGCAGTATTTT.

V usage is TRBV18 and J usage is TRBJ2-1; 7 bases fit TRBD1. CDR3 length: 14 amino acids. The V and J ends lost 0 bases and 6 bases, in that order; junction bases with no gene match: 2. Germline CDR1 KGHSH, CDR2 LQKENI. This CDR3 reads CASSPPTGSNEQFF. CDR3 DNA: TGTGCCAGCTCACCACCGACAGGGAGCAATGAGCAGTTCTTC.

To note about this clone: This CDR3 is also generated by other DNA sequences in the sample. CDR3: CASSVGSSNEQFF. The CDR3 nucleotides are TGTGCCAGCAGCGTAGGGAGCAGCAATGAGCAGTTCTTC. The chain recombines TRBV9 with TRBJ2-1; no definite D call. V lost 0 bases to trimming and J lost 6 bases, with 7 bases between them. CDR1 is SGDLS, CDR2 YYNGEE, per germline. This CDR3 contains 13 residues.

V is TRBV5-6 and J is TRBJ2-5, with D tentatively TRBD2 (6 bases). With 4 bases removed from V and 6 bases from J, the gap between germline ends came to 10 bases. The CDR3 runs 12 residues. Germline lookup yields CDR1 SGHDT and CDR2 YYEEEE. The CDR3 DNA follows: TGTGCCAGCAGCCCGGCGGGAAAGACCCAGTACTTC. Residues: CASSPAGKTQYF.

The genes are TRBV5-1 and TRBJ2-7; 8 nucleotides agree with TRBD2. The CDR3 is 14 amino acids. The V gene's germline CDR1 is SGHRS and CDR2 YFSETQ. With V trimmed by 0 bases and J by 6 bases, 5 bases remained unmatched. The CDR3 loop reads CASSLEGTRFEQYF. DNA for the CDR3: TGCGCCAGCAGCTTGGAAGGGACTAGATTCGAGCAGTACTTC. The complete variable domain, with remaining parts taken from reference TRBV5-1 and TRBJ2-7, reads KAGVTQTPRYLIKTRGQQVTLSCSPISGHRSVSWYQQTPGQGLQFLFEYFSETQRNKGNFPGRFSGRQFSNSRSEMNVSTLELGDSALYLCASSLEGTRFEQYFGPGTRLTVT.

Only one count was recorded for this clone. This chain uses TRBV7-9 with TRBJ1-4, with TRBD1 identical over 8 bases. The germline V gene encodes CDR1 SEHNR and CDR2 FQNEAQ (reference sequence). This CDR3 region has 17 residues. Trimming removed 1 base from V and 3 bases from J; junction bases left unmatched: 7. The DNA of the CDR3 is TGTGCCAGCAGCTTAGGAGCCCAGGGGGCGGCTAATGAAAAACTGTTTTTT. Residues: CASSLGAQGAANEKLFF.

This clone was detected a few times. The V gene is TRBV30, the J gene TRBJ1-1; D gene unclear. The CDR3 loop spans 11 amino acids. Trimming removed 2 bases from V and 1 base from J, with 2 bases in between. Per the germline V gene, CDR1 is GTSNPN and CDR2 is SVGIG (reference sequence). The CDR3 loop reads CAWSKNTEAFF. Written as DNA, the CDR3 is TGTGCCTGGAGTAAGAACACTGAAGCTTTCTTT.

V usage is TRBV5-1 and J usage is TRBJ1-2; D is ambiguous. Trimming pared 0 bases from V and 4 bases from J, leaving 10 bases between. Germline V lookup: CDR1 SGHRS, CDR2 YFSETQ. CDR3 length equals 14 residues. For the CDR3, the DNA is TGCGCCAGCAGCTTGGGGCCCCTCTCCTATGGCTACACCTTC. It specifies CASSLGPLSYGYTF.

The CDR3 here is CASSIQVAKSTDTQYF. The CDR3 nucleotides are TGCGCCAGCAGCATCCAGGTGGCGAAAAGCACAGATACGCAGTATTTT. This rearrangement joins TRBV5-1 to TRBJ2-3; D is uncertain. The CDR3 runs to 16 residues. V lost 4 bases and J lost 0, with 15 bases in between. The germline gives CDR1 SGHRS, CDR2 YFSETQ. The full variable domain, rest sourced from reference TRBV5-1 and TRBJ2-3, is KAGVTQTPRYLIKTRGQQVTLSCSPISGHRSVSWYQQTPGQGLQFLFEYFSETQRNKGNFPGRFSGRQFSNSRSEMNVSTLELGDSALYLCASSIQVAKSTDTQYFGPGTRLTVL.

V usage is TRBV5-1 and J usage is TRBJ2-5; 12 bases agree with TRBD1. The CDR3 loop spans 16 amino acids. Germline values: CDR1 SGHRS, CDR2 YFSETQ. V shed 4 bases and J 5 bases; nucleotides not matched to a gene: 9. CDR3 loop: CASSLRGQGAQETQYF. CDR3 bases: TGCGCCAGCAGCCTCAGGGGACAGGGGGCGCAGGAGACCCAGTACTTC.

The chain employs TRBV7-3 and TRBJ2-3; weak D call: TRBD2 (6 bases). The length of the CDR3 is 14 residues. CDR1 and CDR2 (germline): SGHTA, FQGTGA. The ends were cut back, 5 bases at V and 2 bases at J, with 11 bases in the middle. CDR3 bases: TGTGCCAGCAGCCGCTCGGGACTCACAGATACGCAGTATTTT. The encoded protein is CASSRSGLTDTQYF. The full variable domain, with the rest looked up from reference TRBV7-3 and TRBJ2-3, is GAGVSQTPSNKVTEKGKYVELRCDPISGHTALYWYRQSLGQGPEFLIYFQGTGAADDSGLPNDRFFAVRPEGSVSTLKIQRTERGDSAVYLCASSRSGLTDTQYFGPGTRLTVL.

The rearrangement joins TRBV7-9 to TRBJ2-1; D could derive from TRBD1 or TRBD2 (5 bases each). There are 17 residues in the CDR3. Germline CDR1 and CDR2: SEHNR and FQNEAQ (reference sequence). V was trimmed by 5 bases and J by 5 bases, leaving 22 bases between them. The CDR3 DNA sequence: TGTGCCAGCAGCCCAGGGCAGGGACCGCTGCACAACAATGAGCAGTTCTTC. This encodes CASSPGQGPLHNNEQFF.